This TCR beta chain came from a study of vaccination effects on CD4 cells after COVID-19. Within the ViraFEST assay, antigen-specific CD4+ T cells underwent expansion with viral peptide pools prior to sequencing. After roughly ten days in culture, the CD4+ T cells were isolated. This person caught SARS-CoV-2 sometime from March to December 2020, and PCR testing confirmed the infection. Using immunoSEQ multiplex PCR, the repertoire was profiled, and TCRdb retains in-frame clones only, with some absent. Of more than 20,000 clones in the sample, 77% are singletons; the top ten hold roughly a fifth. Note on this clone: What it recognizes is unknown.

From germline, CDR1 is KGHDR and CDR2 SFDVKD. The CDR3 has 18 amino acids. V shed 0 bases, J shed 4 bases, and the junction held 11 bases outside the gene matches. Sequenced material: CD4+ T cells from PBMCs cultured with HCoV-NL63 spike peptides, taken before COVID-19 vaccination. This sequence was found in a human donor who had a prior SARS-CoV-2 infection. The gene calls are TRBV24-1 and TRBJ2-3; 8 positions match TRBD2. The CDR3 loop is CATSDLRIGRAGADTQYF. Here the CDR3 DNA reads TGTGCCACCAGTGATTTGCGAATCGGGAGGGCTGGTGCAGATACGCAGTATTTT.